A single sample gave rise to the 27 T cell receptor beta chains below, sequenced in a study of CD8 T cells in Susac syndrome. RNA was extracted with the RNeasy kit, and a quantity of 0.5 to 1 ug was reverse transcribed using random hexamers. MiXCR was run by TCRdb on the immunoSEQ multiplex PCR reads, yielding one entry per CDR3 protein. Of 95,000 to 150,000 distinct CDR3 sequences listed, about 95% were seen once; the top ten hold around 0.28%. The sample comprised CD8+ T cells from PBMCs. The receptors come from a human donor with Susac syndrome.

The table lists this clonotype with a count of one. The chain has TRBV15 and TRBJ2-7, with D perhaps matching TRBD2 (5 bases). The V end lost 5 bases, the J end lost 2 bases, and 16 bases lay between the germline ends. CDR1 is LNHNV and CDR2 is YYDKDF in the germline V gene (reference sequence). CDR3 length: 15 amino acids. Here the CDR3 reads CATSEEALFPYEQYF. The DNA of the CDR3 is TGTGCCACCAGCGAGGAGGCCTTATTCCCCTACGAGCAGTACTTC.

The rearrangement links TRBV30 to TRBJ1-2; D remains ambiguous. The CDR3 totals 12 residues. Trimming removed 5 bases from V and 0 bases from J, with 7 bases in between. Germline lookup yields CDR1 GTSNPN and CDR2 SVGIG (reference sequence). As DNA, the CDR3 is TGTGCCTGGGCCGGAGCTAACTATGGCTACACCTTC. Encoded protein: CAWAGANYGYTF.

This clonotype was seen only once. The V gene is TRBV3-1, the J gene TRBJ2-3, with TRBD2 matching over 8 bases. The V segment lost 4 bases and the J segment 1 base; nucleotides outside the gene matches: 4. The V gene's germline CDR1 is LGHDT and CDR2 YNNKEL (reference sequence). This CDR3 has 15 residues. CDR3 protein: CASSLRGDGTDTQYF. The CDR3 DNA sequence: TGTGCCAGCAGCCTGCGGGGGGACGGCACAGATACGCAGTATTTT.

The gene calls are TRBV5-1 and TRBJ2-7, with TRBD1 identical over 10 bases. The CDR3 is made up of 13 amino acids. V shed 3 bases, J shed 8 bases, and the junction held 5 bases outside the gene matches. From germline, CDR1 is SGHRS and CDR2 YFSETQ. In DNA form, the CDR3 reads TGCGCCAGCAGCTGGGAGGACAGGGGGAAGCAGTACTTC. Amino acids: CASSWEDRGKQYF.

For this clonotype: The junction departs from the called germline gene at one end, perhaps through a read error. The V call is TRBV5-1, the J call TRBJ2-3; D not resolved. Germline values: CDR1 SGHRS, CDR2 YFSETQ. The CDR3 runs to 14 residues. The CDR3, as DNA: TGCGCCAGCAGCTACCTCTATGGCACAGATACGCAGTTTTTT. It is translated as CASSYLYGTDTQFF.

The chain recombines TRBV30 with TRBJ2-2; 8 bases fit TRBD2. V lost 4 bases to trimming and J lost 1 base; unmatched junction nucleotides: 8. The CDR3 spans 16 residues. Germline V CDR1 and CDR2: GTSNPN, SVGIG (reference sequence). The CDR3: CAWKGSGVQNTGELFF. For the CDR3, the DNA is TGTGCCTGGAAGGGTAGCGGGGTTCAGAACACCGGGGAGCTGTTTTTT. Looking up the rest from reference TRBV30 and TRBJ2-2 gives the full variable domain: SQTIHQWPATLVQPVGSPLSLECTVEGTSNPNLYWYRQAAGRGLQLLFYSVGIGQISSEVPQNLSASRPQDRQFILSSKKLLLSDSGFYLCAWKGSGVQNTGELFFGEGSRLTVL.

Details on this clonotype: Here the CDR3 omits its conserved ending phenylalanine or tryptophan, so a read error is the likely source. It is unclear where the CDR3 begins or ends on the DNA, so no DNA is shown, and the CDR3 is as TCRdb lists it. CDR3 region: CASSVEGLTI. This rearrangement joins TRBV9 to TRBJ2-1. Germline V gene data show CDR1 as SGDLS and CDR2 as YYNGEE. The CDR3 has 10 residues if both end residues are counted.

Written as DNA, the CDR3 is TGTGCCAGCAGCCCTGGACAGATTCTTCCCTACGAGCAGTACTTC. Its translation is CASSPGQILPYEQYF. This sequence joins TRBV6-5 and TRBJ2-7; possibly TRBD1 for D (6 bases). V was trimmed by 6 bases and J by 2 bases, leaving 17 bases between them. This CDR3 contains 15 residues. Germline CDR1 MNHEY, CDR2 SVGAGI.

This clonotype has just one count. The CDR3 region has the DNA TGCAGCGTTGAGACAGGCGGGGCTAACACCGGGGAGCTGTTTTTT. It specifies CSVETGGANTGELFF. The chain recombines TRBV29-1 with TRBJ2-2; D tentatively fits TRBD1 or TRBD2 (6 bases each). The CDR3 totals 15 residues. CDR1 and CDR2 (germline): SQVTM, ANQGSEA. Deletions cut 3 bases from V and 2 bases from J, with 13 bases between.

The rearrangement uses TRBV6-5 and TRBJ2-7; the D is unclear. V was shortened by 6 bases and J by 3 bases, with 9 bases between the two germline ends. The CDR3 has 12 residues. The germline CDR1 and CDR2 sequences are MNHEY and SVGAGI. The CDR3 sequence: CASSGSYYEQYF. CDR3 DNA sequence: TGTGCCAGCAGCGGTTCCTACTACGAGCAGTACTTC.

The chain combines TRBV29-1 with TRBJ2-5; 7 nucleotides line up with TRBD2. CDR1 and CDR2 (germline): SQVTM, ANQGSEA. The CDR3 is made up of 14 amino acids. J lost 5 bases, V lost 6 bases, and 12 bases had no gene match. As DNA, the CDR3 is TGCAGCGTCATGTGGGCCTTGGGAGGGGAGACCCAGTACTTC. It is translated as CSVMWALGGETQYF.

V usage is TRBV7-9 and J usage is TRBJ1-2; D is unresolved. From germline, CDR1 is SEHNR and CDR2 FQNEAQ (reference sequence). Deletions cut 1 base from V and 5 bases from J, with 11 bases between. The CDR3 contains 14 residues. The CDR3 sequence is CASSLGLGNYGYTF. Here the CDR3 DNA reads TGTGCCAGCAGCTTAGGACTGGGAAATTATGGCTACACCTTC.

The rearrangement uses TRBV19 and TRBJ1-4, with D perhaps matching TRBD1 (5 bases). Trimming shortened V by 6 bases and J by 8 bases, and 22 bases separated the two germline ends. This CDR3 comprises 16 residues. CDR1 LNHDA and CDR2 SQIVND come from the germline V gene (reference sequence). The CDR3 loop reads CASSPGTFPGMEKLFF. The CDR3 DNA sequence: TGTGCCAGTAGCCCCGGGACTTTCCCGGGGATGGAAAAACTGTTTTTT.

V gene TRBV6-2 or TRBV6-3 combines with J gene TRBJ2-7; 8 bases agree with TRBD1. This CDR3 spans 16 amino acids. The germline V gene encodes CDR1 MNHEY and CDR2 SVGEGT. Unmatched junction bases numbered 7, after V lost 0 bases and J lost 3 bases. In nucleotides, the CDR3 is TGTGCCAGCAGTTACTCCGGGACAGGTCCTTACTACGAGCAGTACTTC. This translates into CASSYSGTGPYYEQYF.

This clonotype was observed a few times. The chain uses TRBV29-1 and TRBJ1-2; a weak D match, TRBD1 (5 bases). The CDR3 has 12 residues. Deletions cut 3 bases from V and 2 bases from J, with 7 bases between. Per the germline V gene, CDR1 is SQVTM and CDR2 is ANQGSEA. CDR3 in DNA: TGCAGCGTTGAGGCAGGGAACTATGGCTACACCTTC. It is translated as CSVEAGNYGYTF.

The chain carries TRBV20-1 and TRBJ1-6; TRBD1 matches at 7 bases. Germline V lookup: CDR1 DFQATT, CDR2 SNEGSKA (reference sequence). V was clipped by 0 bases and J by 10 bases; unmatched bases: 12. The CDR3 spans 16 residues. CDR3 loop: CSARERDSGAGSPLHF. CDR3 nucleotide sequence: TGCAGTGCTAGAGAGAGGGACAGTGGGGCTGGGTCACCCCTCCACTTT.

This clonotype was counted once. V and J are TRBV29-1 and TRBJ2-1; 10 nucleotides line up with TRBD2. The V segment lost 1 base and the J segment 9 bases; nucleotides outside the gene matches: 12. Germline V gene data show CDR1 as SQVTM and CDR2 as ANQGSEA. CDR3 length equals 16 residues. For the CDR3, the DNA is TGCAGCGTTGAAGGTTTAAGCGGGGGGGCCTCGTTTGAGCAGTTCTTC. Translation: CSVEGLSGGASFEQFF.

V gene TRBV5-6 combines with J gene TRBJ2-7; D uncertain. The CDR3 runs to 12 residues. CDR1 and CDR2 (germline): SGHDT, YYEEEE. With 1 base removed from V and 2 bases from J, the gap between germline ends came to 4 bases. The CDR3: CASSLYTYEQYF. CDR3 DNA sequence: TGTGCCAGCAGCTTGTACACCTACGAGCAGTACTTC.

The CDR3 DNA follows: TGCAGTGCTAGAGAGCCGCTAGCGACACCCAATGAGCAGTTCTTC. This gives the protein CSAREPLATPNEQFF. This rearrangement joins TRBV20-1 to TRBJ2-1, with D perhaps matching TRBD2 (6 bases). The V gene's germline CDR1 is DFQATT and CDR2 SNEGSKA (reference sequence). V shed 0 bases and J shed 6 bases, with 15 bases lying between them. This CDR3 comprises 15 residues.

This chain links TRBV2 with TRBJ2-2, with no clear D. This CDR3 is built from 13 residues. From germline, CDR1 is SNHLY and CDR2 FYNNEI. Trimming pared 8 bases from V and 1 base from J, leaving 8 bases between. The CDR3 is CASLSGNTGELFF. The CDR3 DNA is TGTGCCAGCCTCTCGGGGAACACCGGGGAGCTGTTTTTT.

This clonotype has only one observation. CDR3 nucleotide sequence: TGCGCCAGCAGCCAAGAAATCGCACAGGCGAACACAGATACGCAGTATTTT. This codes for CASSQEIAQANTDTQYF. The V and J genes are TRBV4-3 and TRBJ2-3; D might be TRBD1 (5 bases). Germline V lookup: CDR1 LGHNA, CDR2 YSLEER. V lost 0 bases and J lost 2, with 15 bases in between. CDR3 size: 17 residues.

The rearrangement links TRBV5-1 to TRBJ1-6, with D tentatively TRBD1 (6 bases). Germline V gene data show CDR1 as SGHRS and CDR2 as YFSETQ. The CDR3 is 17 residues long. Trimming took 4 bases from V and 3 from J, leaving 17 bases between them. CDR3 in DNA: TGCGCCAGCAGCCCCGAGGGGGAGAGCGTCTATAATTCACCCCTCCACTTT. Its protein product is CASSPEGESVYNSPLHF.

V gene TRBV20-1 combines with J gene TRBJ1-2, with D unclear. V was pared by 0 bases and J by 3 bases, with 14 bases between. CDR3 length: 15 residues. CDR1 and CDR2 from the germline V gene are DFQATT and SNEGSKA (reference sequence). The CDR3 protein is CSARDVWAGDYGYTF. The CDR3 nucleotides are TGCAGTGCTAGAGATGTTTGGGCGGGCGACTATGGCTACACCTTC.

The chain has TRBV5-6 and TRBJ2-7, with D hard to call. This CDR3 spans 11 amino acids. V lost 4 bases and J lost 2, with 4 bases in between. Germline loops: CDR1 SGHDT, CDR2 YYEEEE. The CDR3 DNA follows: TGTGCCAGCAGCGATGCCTACGAGCAGTACTTC. It is translated as CASSDAYEQYF.

The gene calls are TRBV12-3 or TRBV12-4 and TRBJ1-1; D gene ambiguous. CDR3 size: 14 residues. Deletions cut 7 bases from V and 5 bases from J, with 17 bases between. CDR3 sequence: CASTIGLGRTEAFF. CDR3 DNA sequence: TGTGCCAGCACCATAGGATTAGGGCGGACTGAAGCTTTCTTT.

V is TRBV15 and J is TRBJ2-7; D may match TRBD1 or TRBD2 (5 bases each). The CDR3 sequence is 14 residues long. From germline, CDR1 is LNHNV and CDR2 YYDKDF (reference sequence). The V and J ends lost 6 bases and 0 bases respectively, with 12 bases between them. The chain's CDR3 is CATSRGEGSYEQYF. In nucleotides, the CDR3 is TGTGCCACCAGTAGGGGTGAGGGCTCCTACGAGCAGTACTTC.

The chain joins TRBV27 to TRBJ1-6; D gene uncertain. CDR1 and CDR2 from the germline V gene are MNHEY and SMNVEV (reference sequence). The CDR3 is made up of 15 amino acids. Trimming stripped 6 bases from V and 1 base from J, with 10 bases between. The CDR3 DNA is TGTGCCAGCAGCCTGGCCGGGTCCTATAATTCACCCCTCCACTTT. Protein: CASSLAGSYNSPLHF.